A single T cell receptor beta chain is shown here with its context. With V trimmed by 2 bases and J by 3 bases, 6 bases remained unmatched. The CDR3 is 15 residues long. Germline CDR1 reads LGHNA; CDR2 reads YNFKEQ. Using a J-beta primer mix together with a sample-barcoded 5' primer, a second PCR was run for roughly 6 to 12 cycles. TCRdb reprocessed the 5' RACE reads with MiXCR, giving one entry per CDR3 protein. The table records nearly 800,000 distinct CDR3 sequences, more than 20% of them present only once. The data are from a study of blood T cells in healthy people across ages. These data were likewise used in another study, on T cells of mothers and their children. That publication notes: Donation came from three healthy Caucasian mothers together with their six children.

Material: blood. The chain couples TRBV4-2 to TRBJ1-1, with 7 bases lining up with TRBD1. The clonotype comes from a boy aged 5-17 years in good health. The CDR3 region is CASSQRQGRHTEAFF. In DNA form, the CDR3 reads TGTGCCAGCAGCCAACGACAGGGCCGGCACACTGAAGCTTTCTTT.